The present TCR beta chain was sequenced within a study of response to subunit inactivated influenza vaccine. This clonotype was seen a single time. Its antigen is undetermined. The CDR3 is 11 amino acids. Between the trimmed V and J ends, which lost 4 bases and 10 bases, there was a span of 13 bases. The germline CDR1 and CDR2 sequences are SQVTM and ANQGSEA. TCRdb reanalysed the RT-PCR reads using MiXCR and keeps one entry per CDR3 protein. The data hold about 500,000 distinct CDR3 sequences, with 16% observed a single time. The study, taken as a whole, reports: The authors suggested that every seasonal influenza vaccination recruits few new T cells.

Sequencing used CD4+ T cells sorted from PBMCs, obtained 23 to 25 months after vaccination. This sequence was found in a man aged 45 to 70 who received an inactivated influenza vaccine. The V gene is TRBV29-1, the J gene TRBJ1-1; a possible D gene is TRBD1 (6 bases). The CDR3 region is CSVVPQGTAFF. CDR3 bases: TGCAGCGTTGTTCCACAGGGAACAGCTTTCTTT.